These 27 T cell receptor beta chains were sequenced from one sample in a study of blood T cell repertoires in COVID-19. Clones were sequenced by immunoSEQ multiplex PCR, and TCRdb holds only the in-frame ones, with some missing. The table includes hundreds of thousands of clones, around 91% detected once. The sample consisted of PBMCs or T cells enriched from blood (not recorded which). These receptors were obtained from a man younger than 40 who had recovered from COVID-19.

The J gene is TRBJ1-2, the V gene TRBV7-9; D is undetermined. The CDR3 extends over 13 amino acids. In germline, CDR1 is SEHNR, CDR2 FQNEAQ (reference sequence). V was trimmed by 4 bases and J by 4 bases, leaving 10 bases between them. The CDR3: CASSSPGGYGYTF. CDR3 coding DNA: TGTGCCAGCAGCTCACCCGGTGGCTATGGCTACACCTTC.

This clone appeared a single time. J is TRBJ1-1 and V is TRBV7-9; D is unresolved. Trimming shortened V by 0 bases and J by 4 bases, and 9 bases separated the two germline ends. The CDR3 sequence is 14 residues long. CDR1 SEHNR and CDR2 FQNEAQ come from the germline V gene (reference sequence). CDR3 sequence (DNA): TGTGCCAGCAGCTTAGCGATTAGTGGCACTGAAGCTTTCTTT. Its translation is CASSLAISGTEAFF.

The rearrangement links TRBV2 to TRBJ2-7; no clear D. Germline CDR1 SNHLY, CDR2 FYNNEI. The CDR3 sequence is 13 residues long. V was cut by 3 bases and J by 2 bases, with 8 bases left in between. As DNA, the CDR3 is TGTGCCAGCAGTGAGGCCAATACCTACGAGCAGTACTTC. Encoded protein: CASSEANTYEQYF. Full variable domain (remainder filled in from reference TRBV2 and TRBJ2-7): EPEVTQTPSHQVTQMGQEVILRCVPISNHLYFYWYRQILGQKVEFLVSFYNNEISEKSEIFDDQFSVERPDGSNFTLKIRSTKLEDSAMYFCASSEANTYEQYFGPGTRLTVT.

This chain links TRBV3-1 (or the pseudogene TRBV3-2) with TRBJ2-2; 9 nucleotides line up with TRBD1. Germline V gene sequence: CDR1 LGHDT, CDR2 YNNKEL (reference sequence). This CDR3 comprises 17 residues. V lost 4 bases, J lost 3 bases, and 9 bases stayed unmatched. This CDR3 is CASSPIPGQGDTGELFF. The CDR3 nucleotides are TGTGCCAGCAGCCCAATTCCGGGACAGGGCGACACCGGGGAGCTGTTTTTT.

The V call is TRBV11-1, the J call TRBJ2-1; TRBD2 aligns across 10 bases. The CDR3 runs to 15 residues. Germline V gives CDR1 SGHAT, CDR2 FQDESV (reference sequence). V gave up 1 base and J gave up 8 bases; unmatched junction bases: 5. The DNA of the CDR3 is TGTGCCAGCAGCTTAGTCGGGACTAGCGATTATGAGCAGTTCTTC. Its translation is CASSLVGTSDYEQFF.

This clone was found a few times. V usage is TRBV7-7 and J usage is TRBJ2-5, with TRBD2 matching over 9 bases. With 4 bases clipped from V and 0 bases from J, the junction kept 6 bases outside the gene matches. Germline lookup yields CDR1 SSHAT and CDR2 FNYEAQ (reference sequence). The CDR3 spans 16 residues. The CDR3 DNA is TGTGCCAGCAGCTCGGGACTAGCAGCGTACCAAGAGACCCAGTACTTC. It encodes CASSSGLAAYQETQYF. The full variable domain, completed using reference TRBV7-7 and TRBJ2-5, is GAGVSQSPRYKVTKRGQDVTLRCDPISSHATLYWYQQALGQGPEFLTYFNYEAQPDKSGLPSDRFSAERPEGSISTLTIQRTEQRDSAMYRCASSSGLAAYQETQYFGPGTRLLVL.

The gene calls are TRBV9 and TRBJ2-1; D is unresolved. V gave up 4 bases and J gave up 0 bases, with 11 bases separating them. Per germline, CDR1 SGDLS and CDR2 YYNGEE. This CDR3 has 15 residues. CDR3 protein: CASSTPRSSYNEQFF. The CDR3 nucleotides are TGTGCCAGCAGCACCCCTAGGAGCTCCTACAATGAGCAGTTCTTC.

The rearrangement links TRBV28 to TRBJ2-3, with 7 bases matching TRBD1. This CDR3 region has 14 residues. V lost 5 bases and J lost 2; bases outside the gene matches: 4. The V gene's germline CDR1 is MDHEN and CDR2 SYDVKM. The CDR3 region has the DNA TGTGCCAGCAGTCTGACAGGGACCACAGATACGCAGTATTTT. Residues: CASSLTGTTDTQYF.

V and J are TRBV4-1 and TRBJ2-4; 7 nucleotides agree with TRBD2. CDR1 is MGHRA and CDR2 is YSYEKL in the germline V gene. This CDR3 comprises 16 residues. Trimming took 5 bases from V and 3 from J; bases not matched to a gene: 10. The CDR3 region has the DNA TGCGCCAGCAGCGACCAAGGGAGGGGCGACAAAAACATTCAGTACTTC. This gives the protein CASSDQGRGDKNIQYF.

In its sample, this clone was seen once. The chain uses TRBV5-4 and TRBJ2-3; 7 nucleotides align to TRBD2. Per the germline V gene, CDR1 is SGHNT and CDR2 is YYREEE (reference sequence). Unmatched junction bases numbered 11, after V lost 4 bases and J lost 3 bases. The CDR3 length is 16 residues. CDR3 sequence reads: CASSGIGGSPTDTQYF. The CDR3 DNA reads TGTGCCAGCAGCGGTATCGGCGGGAGTCCTACAGATACGCAGTATTTT.

This clone was seen repeatedly, ten times or more. J is TRBJ1-5 and V is TRBV10-2; unclear D gene. V was trimmed by 3 bases and J by 7 bases, leaving 16 bases between them. The CDR3 is made up of 15 amino acids. CDR1 is WSHSY, CDR2 SAAADI, per germline. The CDR3 reads CASSDFRGSTQPQHF. The DNA for the CDR3 is TGCGCCAGCAGTGATTTTAGAGGAAGTACCCAGCCCCAGCATTTT.

This chain uses TRBV29-1 with TRBJ2-7; D is unresolved. The V end was cut by 4 bases, the J end by 3 bases, with 7 bases between. Germline CDR1 is SQVTM and CDR2 is ANQGSEA. The CDR3 covers 11 residues. The CDR3 sequence: CSVAQDYEQYF. CDR3 coding DNA: TGCAGCGTTGCCCAGGACTACGAGCAGTACTTC.

Of note for this clone: Other DNA sequences from this sample encode an identical CDR3 as well. This chain links TRBV30 with TRBJ2-5; no clear D. V was shortened by 0 bases and J by 4 bases, with 3 bases between the two germline ends. Per the germline V gene, CDR1 is GTSNPN and CDR2 is SVGIG (reference sequence). The CDR3 runs to 11 residues. The CDR3 DNA is TGTGCCTGGAGTGTACTAGAGACCCAGTACTTC. Encoded protein: CAWSVLETQYF.

The chain is built from TRBV19 and TRBJ1-2, with D possibly TRBD1 on 6 matching bases. CDR3 length: 15 residues. CDR1 is LNHDA and CDR2 is SQIVND in the germline V gene (reference sequence). V was pared by 4 bases and J by 2 bases, with 14 bases between. For the CDR3, the DNA is TGTGCCAGTAGTAAATTGACAGGAGCAAACTATGGCTACACCTTC. Its translation is CASSKLTGANYGYTF.

The CDR3 bases are TGTGCCAGCGGGACCTACAGGGGCAATGAGCAGTTCTTC. This encodes CASGTYRGNEQFF. The chain carries TRBV27 and TRBJ2-1, with 7 bases fitting TRBD1. The CDR3 loop spans 13 amino acids. V lost 8 bases and J lost 6; bases outside the gene matches: 7. Germline V gene sequence: CDR1 MNHEY, CDR2 SMNVEV (reference sequence).

The chain has TRBV3-1 (or the pseudogene TRBV3-2) and TRBJ1-5, with 7 bases lining up with TRBD1. V shed 5 bases and J 3 bases; nucleotides not matched to a gene: 10. The CDR3 consists of 16 residues. CDR1 and CDR2 from the germline V gene are LGHDT and YNNKEL (reference sequence). The CDR3 coding sequence is TGTGCCAGCAGCGGGACAGCCATTGGTGTCAATCAGCCCCAGCATTTT. Translation gives CASSGTAIGVNQPQHF.

This chain connects TRBV10-3 to TRBJ2-7; the D gene is possibly TRBD1 (6 bases). V was trimmed by 4 bases and J by 4 bases, leaving 14 bases between them. Per germline, CDR1 ENHRY and CDR2 SYGVKD. This CDR3 spans 14 amino acids. CDR3 in DNA: TGTGCCATCAGTGCCGGGACACCCCCATACGAGCAGTACTTC. Translating gives CAISAGTPPYEQYF.

The chain employs TRBV28 and TRBJ1-2, with D tentatively TRBD1 (6 bases). The V end lost 8 bases, the J end lost 2 bases, and 9 bases lay between the germline ends. CDR3 size: 12 residues. Per germline, CDR1 MDHEN and CDR2 SYDVKM. The chain's CDR3 is CASYQGNYGYTF. CDR3 nucleotide sequence: TGTGCCAGCTATCAGGGGAACTATGGCTACACCTTC.

The chain links TRBV28 to TRBJ2-7; TRBD2 matches at 7 bases. In germline, CDR1 is MDHEN, CDR2 SYDVKM. CDR3 length: 12 amino acids. V dropped 5 bases and J dropped 11; count of bases not matched to a gene: 9. CDR3 protein: CASSLRTSWEYF. CDR3 bases: TGTGCCAGCAGTCTTAGGACTAGTTGGGAGTACTTC. Together with reference TRBV28 and TRBJ2-7, the CDR3 gives the full variable domain: DVKVTQSSRYLVKRTGEKVFLECVQDMDHENMFWYRQDPGLGLRLIYFSYDVKMKEKGDIPEGYSVSREKKERFSLILESASTNQTSMYLCASSLRTSWEYFGPGTRLTVT.

This sequence joins TRBV6-5 and TRBJ1-4; 8 nucleotides align to TRBD1. This CDR3 contains 15 residues. CDR1 is MNHEY and CDR2 is SVGAGI in the germline V gene. The V and J ends lost 3 bases and 8 bases, in that order; junction bases with no gene match: 8. The CDR3 bases are TGTGCCAGCAGTTATTTGGGACAGGCCAACGAAAAACTGTTTTTT. This gives the protein CASSYLGQANEKLFF.

This chain connects TRBV11-2 to TRBJ2-7; TRBD2 matches 11 bases. With 5 bases clipped from V and 4 bases from J, the junction kept 1 base outside the gene matches. CDR1 and CDR2 from the germline V gene are SGHAT and FQNNGV. This CDR3 is 13 amino acids long. CDR3 protein: CASSRTSGYEQYF. The CDR3 bases are TGTGCCAGCAGCCGGACTAGCGGGTACGAGCAGTACTTC.

The chain carries TRBV10-3 and TRBJ1-2; D remains ambiguous. CDR1 ENHRY and CDR2 SYGVKD come from the germline V gene. The CDR3 totals 14 residues. Deletions cut 3 bases from V and 3 bases from J, with 11 bases between. CDR3 region: CAISDGSAYYGYTF. The CDR3, as DNA: TGTGCCATCAGTGACGGGTCAGCCTACTATGGCTACACCTTC.

V gene TRBV5-4 combines with J gene TRBJ2-7; tentative D call: TRBD2 (6 bases). Deletions cut 0 bases from V and 2 bases from J, with 9 bases between. This CDR3 spans 14 amino acids. The germline gives CDR1 SGHNT, CDR2 YYREEE (reference sequence). The CDR3 DNA sequence: TGTGCCAGCAGCTTGGTAGCGGAAGCCTACGAGCAGTACTTC. Its protein is CASSLVAEAYEQYF.

The chain employs TRBV18 and TRBJ1-6, with 7 bases aligning to TRBD1. Per the germline V gene, CDR1 is KGHSH and CDR2 is LQKENI. The CDR3 spans 14 residues. With V trimmed by 3 bases and J by 7 bases, 3 bases remained unmatched. The CDR3 DNA follows: TGTGCCAGCTCACCGGGACAGCAAAATTCACCCCTCCACTTT. It encodes CASSPGQQNSPLHF. Full variable domain (rest looked up from reference TRBV18 and TRBJ1-6): NAGVMQNPRHLVRRRGQEARLRCSPMKGHSHVYWYRQLPEEGLKFMVYLQKENIIDESGMPKERFSAEFPKEGPSILRIQQVVRGDSAAYFCASSPGQQNSPLHFGNGTRLTVT.

The chain has TRBV30 and TRBJ1-1, with a possible D match to TRBD1 (6 bases). Trimming left V 7 bases short and J 2 bases short, with 14 bases between. This CDR3 has 13 amino acids. The germline gives CDR1 GTSNPN, CDR2 SVGIG (reference sequence). The CDR3 DNA sequence: TGTGCCTTCCTCCGACAGGAAAACACTGAAGCTTTCTTT. Its translation is CAFLRQENTEAFF.

The chain uses TRBV19 and TRBJ1-1, with D unclear. With 3 bases removed from V and 4 bases from J, the gap between germline ends came to 9 bases. Germline CDR1 LNHDA, CDR2 SQIVND (reference sequence). The CDR3 is 13 residues long. In nucleotides, the CDR3 is TGTGCCAGTAGTATCATGGAGCGCACTGAAGCTTTCTTT. This codes for CASSIMERTEAFF.

The rearrangement links TRBV2 to TRBJ2-7; 8 nucleotides match TRBD1. The V gene end was trimmed by 4 bases and the J gene end by 1 base; junction bases not matched to a gene: 3. Germline V CDR1 and CDR2: SNHLY, FYNNEI. This CDR3 comprises 14 residues. CDR3 nucleotides: TGTGCCAGCAGTGGGACAGGGCTGTCCTACGAGCAGTACTTC. This translates into CASSGTGLSYEQYF.